Listed here are 28 T cell receptor beta chains from one sample, sequenced in a study of T-cell reconstitution after alpha-beta-depleted transplantation in children. Study conclusions and caveats: Hyperexpanded clones declined; after one year, newly produced T cells mostly supplied diversity.

These receptors' targets are unknown. Construction of the TCRbeta library involved unique molecular identifiers. TCRdb fed the PCR reads into MiXCR, producing one record per CDR3 protein. The sample records a few hundred thousand distinct CDR3 sequences, over 7.5% being singletons. This specimen was peripheral blood, taken 360 days after TCRalphabeta/CD19-depleted stem cell transplant. These TCRs come from a female patient aged 2-15 years who had a stem cell transplant for Fanconi anemia, so the T cells may come from the graft donor.

The table lists this clonotype with many counts. This chain connects TRBV7-8 to TRBJ2-7; weak D call: TRBD2 (6 bases). Germline CDR1 SGHVS, CDR2 FQNEAQ. V dropped 3 bases and J dropped 2 bases, with 14 bases sitting between them. This CDR3 is built from 15 residues. DNA of the CDR3: TGTGCCAGCAGCTTGCCGGGGAGGCTTCCCTACGAGCAGTACTTC. Translated: CASSLPGRLPYEQYF.

J is TRBJ2-1 and V is TRBV4-2; 10 nucleotides line up with TRBD2. The CDR3 runs to 16 residues. Losses at the gene ends were 9 bases for V and 0 bases for J; bases not matched to a gene: 8. Germline V gives CDR1 LGHNA, CDR2 YNFKEQ. The CDR3 bases are TGTGCCAGAAGGAGGGAGCGGGGGGGCTCCTACAATGAGCAGTTCTTC. Its protein is CARRRERGGSYNEQFF.

This clonotype was counted ten times or more. The chain combines TRBV12-3 or TRBV12-4 with TRBJ1-6; D unclear. Trimming pared 6 bases from V and 5 bases from J, leaving 8 bases between. There are 13 residues in the CDR3. The CDR3 nucleotides read TGTGCCAGCAGCCAAGTCAATAATTCACCCCTCCACTTT. Its translation is CASSQVNNSPLHF.

This clonotype was counted ten times or more. The rearrangement joins TRBV11-1 to TRBJ2-5, with 13 nucleotides matching TRBD2. From germline, CDR1 is SGHAT and CDR2 FQDESV (reference sequence). V shed 0 bases and J 0 bases; nucleotides not matched to a gene: 4. This CDR3 has 18 amino acids. Here the CDR3 reads CASSLAGTSGANQETQYF. The DNA for the CDR3 is TGTGCCAGCAGCTTAGCCGGGACTAGCGGGGCTAACCAAGAGACCCAGTACTTC.

This clonotype was picked up a small number of times. This chain connects TRBV7-9 to TRBJ1-4; 9 bases map to TRBD1. Per the germline V gene, CDR1 is SEHNR and CDR2 is FQNEAQ (reference sequence). V lost 6 bases to trimming and J lost 7 bases; unmatched junction nucleotides: 6. This CDR3 is 14 amino acids long. CDR3 nucleotides: TGTGCCAGCAGTTTCTCGACAGGGGGTGAAAAACTGTTTTTT. Its protein is CASSFSTGGEKLFF. Using reference TRBV7-9 and TRBJ1-4 for the parts outside the CDR3, the full variable domain is DTGVSQNPRHKITKRGQNVTFRCDPISEHNRLYWYRQTLGQGPEFLTYFQNEAQLEKSRLLSDRFSAERPKGSFSTLEIQRTEQGDSAMYLCASSFSTGGEKLFFGSGTQLSVL.

The chain recombines TRBV7-9 with TRBJ2-4; TRBD1 matches at 7 bases. Germline CDR1 and CDR2: SEHNR and FQNEAQ (reference sequence). CDR3 length: 15 residues. The J segment lost 6 bases and the V segment lost 5 bases, leaving 10 bases of the junction unmatched. DNA of the CDR3: TGTGCCAGCAGCCCCCCCTTGAGGGGGCGAAACATTCAGTACTTC. This sequence encodes CASSPPLRGRNIQYF.

This clonotype has just a few counts. The V gene is TRBV6-5, the J gene TRBJ2-7, with a possible D match to TRBD2 (5 bases). Between the trimmed V and J ends, which lost 2 bases and 0 bases, there was a span of 11 bases. The CDR3 runs 15 residues. CDR1 is MNHEY, CDR2 SVGAGI, per germline. CDR3 protein: CASSYSTGNSYEQYF. DNA of the CDR3: TGTGCCAGCAGTTACAGTACGGGGAACTCCTACGAGCAGTACTTC.

This clonotype was counted many times. The chain links TRBV12-3 or TRBV12-4 to TRBJ1-2; no reliable D call. The V end was cut by 7 bases, the J end by 0 bases, with 12 bases between. The CDR3 loop spans 14 amino acids. The CDR3, as DNA: TGTGCCAGCATCTCTGTGGGGACTAACTATGGCTACACCTTC. Its translation: CASISVGTNYGYTF.

This clonotype has a count of ten or more. The rearrangement links TRBV5-1 to TRBJ2-3; 10 nucleotides agree with TRBD1. J was trimmed by 3 bases and V by 2 bases; bases with no gene match: 3. Germline-derived CDR1 and CDR2 are SGHRS and YFSETQ. The CDR3 length is 15 residues. The CDR3 DNA follows: TGCGCCAGCAGCTTTGGACAGGGGGGAACAGATACGCAGTATTTT. Translation gives CASSFGQGGTDTQYF.

There are many counts of this clonotype. CDR3 coding DNA: TGTGCCAGCAGTTTTAAAAGAGGGAAGGCGATTTACGAGCAGTACTTC. The encoded protein is CASSFKRGKAIYEQYF. The rearrangement uses TRBV27 and TRBJ2-7; D perhaps matches TRBD2 (5 bases). Germline lookup yields CDR1 MNHEY and CDR2 SMNVEV (reference sequence). This CDR3 has 16 amino acids. Deletions cut 3 bases from V and 4 bases from J, with 19 bases between.

This rearrangement joins TRBV20-1 to TRBJ2-7; D might be TRBD2 (6 bases). The ends were cut back, 2 bases at V and 4 bases at J, with 12 bases in the middle. This CDR3 region has 13 residues. Germline CDR1 is DFQATT and CDR2 is SNEGSKA (reference sequence). The CDR3 nucleotides are TGCAGTGCTAGACCTCATAGCGGTTACGAGCAGTACTTC. Translated, it gives CSARPHSGYEQYF.

This clonotype was seen ten or more times. This sequence joins TRBV20-1 and TRBJ1-3, with D uncertain. The V gene's germline CDR1 is DFQATT and CDR2 SNEGSKA (reference sequence). V gave up 0 bases and J gave up 2 bases, with 8 bases separating them. This CDR3 region has 14 residues. This CDR3 reads CSARDTKTGNTIYF. In DNA form, the CDR3 reads TGCAGTGCTAGAGATACGAAGACTGGAAACACCATATATTTT.

This clonotype was counted at least ten times. V is TRBV9 and J is TRBJ2-7; D call uncertain. CDR3 length: 15 amino acids. Germline CDR1 SGDLS, CDR2 YYNGEE. The ends were cut back, 0 bases at V and 3 bases at J, with 13 bases in the middle. The CDR3 DNA follows: TGTGCCAGCAGCGTAGGGACCTCCATGGGCTACGAGCAGTACTTC. As protein: CASSVGTSMGYEQYF. Complete variable domain (other parts from reference TRBV9 and TRBJ2-7): DSGVTQTPKHLITATGQRVTLRCSPRSGDLSVYWYQQSLDQGLQFLIQYYNGEERAKGNILERFSAQQFPDLHSELNLSSLELGDSALYFCASSVGTSMGYEQYFGPGTRLTVT.

This clonotype was recorded many times. The CDR3, as DNA: TGTGCCAGCAGCCAAGTCGGGGGGGGCAAAAACATTCAGTACTTC. Translated: CASSQVGGGKNIQYF. The rearrangement uses TRBV3-1 and TRBJ2-4; 8 nucleotides line up with TRBD2. Per the germline V gene, CDR1 is LGHDT and CDR2 is YNNKEL (reference sequence). The CDR3 loop spans 15 amino acids. The ends lost 1 base at V and 3 bases at J; junction bases unmatched: 2.

V gene TRBV19 combines with J gene TRBJ2-4; D unresolved. V lost 2 bases to trimming and J lost 0 bases, with 11 bases between them. The CDR3 sequence is 16 residues long. The V gene's germline CDR1 is LNHDA and CDR2 SQIVND (reference sequence). The CDR3 spells CASSIMGLLAKNIQYF. In nucleotides, the CDR3 is TGTGCCAGTAGTATAATGGGCCTTTTAGCCAAAAACATTCAGTACTTC.

This clonotype was recorded once. The J gene is TRBJ2-4, the V gene TRBV2, with D perhaps matching TRBD1 (6 bases). The CDR3 consists of 17 residues. Germline assignment: CDR1 SNHLY and CDR2 FYNNEI. V was clipped by 8 bases and J by 5 bases, with 25 bases between them. The DNA for the CDR3 is TGTGCCAGCTGGATGACTACGGTCCACCGGACAGAAAACATTCAGTACTTC. It encodes CASWMTTVHRTENIQYF.

The chain is built from TRBV7-9 and TRBJ1-2, with D perhaps TRBD1 (6 bases). Germline V lookup: CDR1 SEHNR, CDR2 FQNEAQ (reference sequence). This CDR3 region has 13 residues. The germline V and J ends were trimmed by 11 bases and 2 bases, with 15 bases remaining between them. CDR3 residues: CAWGGAMNYGYTF. In nucleotides, the CDR3 is TGTGCCTGGGGGGGGGCGATGAACTATGGCTACACCTTC.

The chain uses TRBV5-8 and TRBJ1-1; D is perhaps TRBD1 (6 bases). Germline V gene data show CDR1 as SGHTS and CDR2 as YDEGEE. The CDR3 is 14 amino acids. Trimming cost V 7 bases and J 4 bases, with 17 bases left between them. CDR3 amino acids: CASANTGSGTEAFF. CDR3 coding DNA: TGTGCCAGCGCGAATACAGGGAGTGGCACTGAAGCTTTCTTT. Drawing the rest from reference TRBV5-8 and TRBJ1-1, the complete variable domain is EAGVTQSPTHLIKTRGQQATLRCSPISGHTSVYWYQQALGLGLQFLLWYDEGEERNRGNFPPRFSGRQFPNYSSELNVNALELEDSALYLCASANTGSGTEAFFGQGTRLTVV.

At least ten counts were recorded for this clonotype. The chain uses TRBV20-1 and TRBJ1-2; 8 bases match TRBD1. Germline values: CDR1 DFQATT, CDR2 SNEGSKA (reference sequence). Unmatched junction bases numbered 4, after V lost 3 bases and J lost 4 bases. The CDR3 is 13 residues long. The CDR3 sequence: CSARAGQVYGYTF. CDR3 DNA: TGCAGTGCTAGGGCGGGACAGGTCTATGGCTACACCTTC.

The sample holds many counts of this clonotype. A read error may explain this, as a much larger clone is one base away. This sequence joins TRBV5-5 and TRBJ2-2; the match to TRBD2 covers 13 bases. This CDR3 region has 15 residues. Germline loops: CDR1 SGHKS, CDR2 YYEKEE (reference sequence). J lost 3 bases, V lost 4 bases, and 0 bases had no gene match. CDR3 in amino acids: CASSGLAGDTGELFF. The CDR3 nucleotides read TGTGCCAGCAGCGGACTAGCGGGGGACACCGGGGAGCTGTTTTTT. The variable domain in full, with the rest retrieved from reference TRBV5-5 and TRBJ2-2, is DAGVTQSPTHLIKTRGQQVTLRCSPISGHKSVSWYQQVLGQGPQFIFQYYEKEERGRGNFPDRFSARQFPNYSSELNVNALLLGDSALYLCASSGLAGDTGELFFGEGSRLTVL.

This clonotype showed up many times. J is TRBJ2-3 and V is TRBV7-3, with 7 bases fitting TRBD2. This CDR3 region has 15 residues. The ends lost 6 bases at V and 2 bases at J; junction bases unmatched: 8. Germline V lookup: CDR1 SGHTA, CDR2 FQGTGA. CDR3 sequence (DNA): TGTGCCAGCAGTCTTGGGGAGGGGTACACAGATACGCAGTATTTT. Its translation is CASSLGEGYTDTQYF.

This clonotype was seen more than once but under ten times. CDR3 nucleotides: TGTGCCAGCAGCAGGGCCGTACTAGCGGGGGGGAATGAGCAGTTCTTC. This gives the protein CASSRAVLAGGNEQFF. The chain recombines TRBV3-1 with TRBJ2-1, with 13 bases identical to TRBD2. Germline V gives CDR1 LGHDT, CDR2 YNNKEL (reference sequence). This CDR3 has 16 amino acids. Trimming at V came to 5 bases and at J to 7 bases, leaving 8 bases not matched to a gene.

Ten or more counts support this clonotype. The V and J genes are TRBV20-1 and TRBJ1-1; D is unclear. The V end was cut by 5 bases, the J end by 2 bases, with 18 bases between. There are 15 residues in the CDR3. Germline-derived CDR1 and CDR2 are DFQATT and SNEGSKA (reference sequence). CDR3 bases: TGCAGTGCTGACCGTCCGCGGGCCTTAAACACTGAAGCTTTCTTT. This gives the protein CSADRPRALNTEAFF.

The J gene is TRBJ2-7, the V gene TRBV21-1; the table's D call, TRBD2, has no DNA check behind it. TRBV21-1 is shown as a pseudogene. CDR3 length: 20 residues. In nucleotides, the CDR3 is TGTGCCAGCAGCAAAACTAGGCTAGCGGGGCCCCCCGAACCCTCCGACGAGCAGTACTTC. This sequence encodes CASSKTRLAGPPEPSDEQYF.

In this sample, this clonotype turned up many times. The CDR3 coding sequence is TGTGCCAGCAGTTTAATTCAGGGAAGGGAGACCCAGTACTTC. It specifies CASSLIQGRETQYF. The chain carries TRBV12-3 or TRBV12-4 and TRBJ2-5; D is perhaps TRBD1 (5 bases). The CDR3 loop spans 14 amino acids. Trimming removed 2 bases from V and 5 bases from J, with 12 bases in between.

This clonotype was observed at least ten times. J is TRBJ1-1 and V is TRBV28, with TRBD1 as a possible D gene (6 bases). The germline gives CDR1 MDHEN, CDR2 SYDVKM. Trimming took 4 bases from V and 0 from J, leaving 9 bases between them. The CDR3 contains 14 residues. CDR3 sequence: CASSSTGMNTEAFF. CDR3 nucleotides: TGTGCCAGCAGTTCGACAGGTATGAACACTGAAGCTTTCTTT.

The chain is built from TRBV7-9 and TRBJ2-1, with TRBD2 matching over 9 bases. V gave up 7 bases and J gave up 2 bases; unmatched junction bases: 6. Germline CDR1 is SEHNR and CDR2 is FQNEAQ (reference sequence). There are 15 residues in the CDR3. CDR3 nucleotide sequence: TGTGCCAGCACACTTAGCGGGGGACCCTACAATGAGCAGTTCTTC. Translated, it gives CASTLSGGPYNEQFF.

This clonotype was picked up a small number of times. This chain links TRBV20-1 with TRBJ2-7; D is uncertain. Germline CDR1 is DFQATT and CDR2 is SNEGSKA (reference sequence). V was trimmed by 3 bases and J by 4 bases, leaving 10 bases between them. This CDR3 has 12 residues. The CDR3 spells CSASINLYEQYF. In nucleotides, the CDR3 is TGCAGTGCTAGCATTAACCTTTACGAGCAGTACTTC.